Listed below are T cell receptor beta chains from one sample, sequenced in a study of early T cells in non-severe SARS-CoV-2 infection. TCRdb called the 5' RACE reads again in MiXCR, with one record for every CDR3 protein. The table lists roughly 80,000 distinct CDR3 sequences, about 11% of them singletons, with 12% in the top ten. The specimen was whole blood, collected at baseline. The receptors derive from an adult who was a healthcare worker with PCR-confirmed SARS-CoV-2 infection or an uninfected control (not recorded which). Both conserved end residues are part of each CDR3. Each record gives: J gene, V gene, CDR3 protein.

j_gene: TRBJ2-5
v_gene: TRBV6-1
CDR3aa: CASRREETQYF

j_gene: TRBJ1-1
v_gene: TRBV29-1
CDR3aa: CSAKGLEWNTEAFF

j_gene: TRBJ2-1
v_gene: TRBV7-8
CDR3aa: CASSSGPANEQFF

j_gene: TRBJ1-5
v_gene: TRBV18
CDR3aa: CASSPGAVNQPQHF

j_gene: TRBJ2-3
v_gene: TRBV10-3
CDR3aa: CAIRPPGSTDTQYF

j_gene: TRBJ2-3
v_gene: TRBV25-1
CDR3aa: CASSSAYRDSNTDTQYF

j_gene: TRBJ1-5
v_gene: TRBV28
CDR3aa: CASSLMTGAENF

j_gene: TRBJ1-2
v_gene: TRBV6-6
CDR3aa: CASSYAPKGGYGYTF

j_gene: TRBJ2-4
v_gene: TRBV18
CDR3aa: CASSPGQGNIQYF

j_gene: TRBJ2-1
v_gene: TRBV6-1
CDR3aa: CASSEWFSGGMNEQFF

j_gene: TRBJ2-3
v_gene: TRBV20-1
CDR3aa: CSAPPGRDLGTDTQYF

j_gene: TRBJ2-1
v_gene: TRBV29-1
CDR3aa: CSVEPGTAYEQFF

j_gene: TRBJ1-3
v_gene: TRBV11-2
CDR3aa: CASARAPGDGNTIYF

j_gene: TRBJ1-2
v_gene: TRBV5-1
CDR3aa: CASSLGQGNGYTF

j_gene: TRBJ2-3
v_gene: TRBV30
CDR3aa: CACQRGGRDTQYF

j_gene: TRBJ2-7
v_gene: TRBV12-5
CDR3aa: CASGQKKQYF

j_gene: TRBJ2-7
v_gene: TRBV12-5
CDR3aa: CASGSLAGGRSGEQYF

j_gene: TRBJ2-2
v_gene: TRBV19
CDR3aa: CASRTQQGGRELFF

j_gene: TRBJ1-1
v_gene: TRBV6-1
CDR3aa: CASSEDRVHTEAFF

j_gene: TRBJ2-1
v_gene: TRBV27
CDR3aa: CARTAGRDEQFF

j_gene: TRBJ2-1
v_gene: TRBV11-2
CDR3aa: CASTLAGSHSYNEQFF

j_gene: TRBJ2-7
v_gene: TRBV20-1
CDR3aa: CSARESDRVVEQYF

j_gene: TRBJ2-5
v_gene: TRBV10-3
CDR3aa: CAISESRVETQYF

j_gene: TRBJ2-5
v_gene: TRBV5-6
CDR3aa: CASSLGPSGNQETQYF

j_gene: TRBJ1-6
v_gene: TRBV2
CDR3aa: CASSSFTGGGSPLHF

j_gene: TRBJ1-6
v_gene: TRBV5-1
CDR3aa: CASSLQGGNNSPLHF

j_gene: TRBJ2-7
v_gene: TRBV28
CDR3aa: CASTPTSGTSRSEQYF

j_gene: TRBJ2-6
v_gene: TRBV14
CDR3aa: CASSQARVSGANVLTF

j_gene: TRBJ2-1
v_gene: TRBV5-1
CDR3aa: CASITGVGSYNEQFF

j_gene: TRBJ2-7
v_gene: TRBV6-2/TRBV6-3
CDR3aa: CASSETGGYYEQYF

j_gene: TRBJ1-6
v_gene: TRBV18
CDR3aa: CASSPVSQGANNSPLHF

j_gene: TRBJ1-1
v_gene: TRBV11-1
CDR3aa: CASSLDSLNTEAFF

j_gene: TRBJ1-1
v_gene: TRBV5-4
CDR3aa: CASSLNGGVNTEAFF

j_gene: TRBJ2-1
v_gene: TRBV14
CDR3aa: CASSQDSRGRGQFF

j_gene: TRBJ2-2
v_gene: TRBV2
CDR3aa: CASSDGAADTGELFF

j_gene: TRBJ2-6
v_gene: TRBV7-8
CDR3aa: CASSFNRAENSGANVLIF

j_gene: TRBJ1-2
v_gene: TRBV19
CDR3aa: CASNRGGDGGYTF

j_gene: TRBJ1-1
v_gene: TRBV20-1
CDR3aa: CSARVPGGPNTEAFF

j_gene: TRBJ1-4
v_gene: TRBV13
CDR3aa: CASSLKGNEKLFF

j_gene: TRBJ1-1
v_gene: TRBV5-1
CDR3aa: CASSSDRANTEAFF

j_gene: TRBJ2-3
v_gene: TRBV3-1
CDR3aa: CASSQVPGGGRDTQYF

j_gene: TRBJ2-5
v_gene: TRBV2
CDR3aa: CASSDFETQYF

j_gene: TRBJ2-3
v_gene: TRBV27
CDR3aa: CASSPRLAGGVDTQYF

j_gene: TRBJ2-1
v_gene: TRBV18
CDR3aa: CASSLDLSPSRGGNEQFF

j_gene: TRBJ1-2
v_gene: TRBV12-3/TRBV12-4
CDR3aa: CASSQGGQGGYGYTF

j_gene: TRBJ1-1
v_gene: TRBV28
CDR3aa: CASSLRDRGIGEAFF

j_gene: TRBJ1-1
v_gene: TRBV11-2
CDR3aa: CASSLSNRNTEAFF

j_gene: TRBJ2-2
v_gene: TRBV7-6
CDR3aa: CASSHSRSNTGELFF

j_gene: TRBJ2-3
v_gene: TRBV5-1
CDR3aa: CASSLEGRHGTDTQYF

j_gene: TRBJ1-5
v_gene: TRBV6-1
CDR3aa: CASSEGTGAGNQPQHF

j_gene: TRBJ2-2
v_gene: TRBV5-4
CDR3aa: CASALTGQTGELFF